Each of the 27 T cell receptor beta chains below was sequenced from the same sample in a study of cytomegalovirus exposure and HLA in healthy donors. Data came from immunoSEQ multiplex PCR; TCRdb stores just in-frame clones and leaves some out. The sample lists some 240,000 clones; approximately 83% were seen once. The sample consisted of PBMCs. These receptor sequences come from a woman between 25 and 40 years old in good health and CMV-seropositive.

The rearrangement links TRBV4-2 to TRBJ2-3; tentatively, D is TRBD1 (6 bases). Trimming left V 0 bases short and J 3 bases short, with 13 bases between. This CDR3 has 16 residues. Germline V lookup: CDR1 LGHNA, CDR2 YNFKEQ. DNA of the CDR3: TGTGCCAGCAGCCAAGATACAGGGCCGGAGACAGATACGCAGTATTTT. It translates to CASSQDTGPETDTQYF.

The table lists this clone with a few counts. This sample also contains other DNA sequences that code for the same CDR3. This chain joins TRBV2 and TRBJ1-5, with TRBD1 as a possible D gene (5 bases). This CDR3 is built from 13 residues. CDR1 is SNHLY and CDR2 is FYNNEI in the germline V gene. Trimming removed 6 bases from V and 5 bases from J, with 11 bases in between. The CDR3, as DNA: TGTGCCAGCAGGGGTTGGGGGGATCAGCCCCAGCATTTT. This sequence encodes CASRGWGDQPQHF. The whole variable domain, remainder taken from reference TRBV2 and TRBJ1-5, is EPEVTQTPSHQVTQMGQEVILRCVPISNHLYFYWYRQILGQKVEFLVSFYNNEISEKSEIFDDQFSVERPDGSNFTLKIRSTKLEDSAMYFCASRGWGDQPQHFGDGTRLSIL.

The J gene is TRBJ2-3, the V gene TRBV7-8, with a possible D match to TRBD1 (6 bases). CDR1 and CDR2 (germline): SGHVS, FQNEAQ. Trimming removed 5 bases at V and 0 bases at J, with 15 bases between. The CDR3 spans 16 residues. CDR3 protein: CASSLVGTSSTDTQYF. The CDR3 DNA reads as TGTGCCAGCAGCCTAGTTGGGACAAGTAGCACAGATACGCAGTATTTT.

This chain joins TRBV5-1 and TRBJ1-2; D is uncertain. V shed 0 bases and J shed 5 bases, with 14 bases lying between them. The CDR3 has 15 residues. The V gene's germline CDR1 is SGHRS and CDR2 YFSETQ. This CDR3 reads CASSLATRGGYGYTF. The CDR3 DNA reads as TGCGCCAGCAGCTTGGCAACCCGCGGAGGGTATGGCTACACCTTC.

The rearrangement uses TRBV6-5 and TRBJ1-3; the match to TRBD1 covers 8 bases. The length of the CDR3 is 15 residues. The ends lost 2 bases at V and 4 bases at J; junction bases unmatched: 4. Per germline, CDR1 MNHEY and CDR2 SVGAGI. CDR3 residues: CASSYGQGPGNTIYF. CDR3 sequence (DNA): TGTGCCAGCAGTTACGGACAGGGCCCAGGAAACACCATATATTTT.

This chain uses TRBV2 with TRBJ2-5; 11 bases align to TRBD2. This CDR3 is built from 16 residues. Germline V gives CDR1 SNHLY, CDR2 FYNNEI. J lost 5 bases, V lost 5 bases, and 10 bases had no gene match. The CDR3 sequence is CASSPPSSGRSETQYF. The DNA of the CDR3 is TGTGCCAGCAGTCCTCCTTCTAGCGGGAGGTCGGAGACCCAGTACTTC. Together with reference TRBV2 and TRBJ2-5, the CDR3 gives the full variable domain: EPEVTQTPSHQVTQMGQEVILRCVPISNHLYFYWYRQILGQKVEFLVSFYNNEISEKSEIFDDQFSVERPDGSNFTLKIRSTKLEDSAMYFCASSPPSSGRSETQYFGPGTRLLVL.

The DNA of the CDR3 is TGTGCCTGGAGTAAAGGCGGGAGTAGGGAGACCCAGTACTTC. It encodes CAWSKGGSRETQYF. The chain links TRBV30 to TRBJ2-5, with TRBD2 matching 7 bases. With 2 bases clipped from V and 5 bases from J, the junction kept 8 bases outside the gene matches. The CDR3 covers 14 residues. CDR1 and CDR2 (germline): GTSNPN, SVGIG (reference sequence).

This rearrangement joins TRBV25-1 to TRBJ2-2; TRBD2 agrees at 9 bases. Germline V gene sequence: CDR1 MGHDK, CDR2 SYGVNS. V gave up 4 bases and J gave up 6 bases; unmatched junction bases: 9. The CDR3 loop spans 16 amino acids. CDR3: CASSAPPGLAAGELFF. The CDR3 DNA reads as TGTGCCAGCAGTGCACCGCCGGGACTAGCTGCCGGGGAGCTGTTTTTT.

The chain combines TRBV5-1 with TRBJ2-7; 9 bases align to TRBD2. V was clipped by 4 bases and J by 4 bases; unmatched bases: 12. This CDR3 is 16 amino acids long. CDR1 and CDR2 from the germline V gene are SGHRS and YFSETQ. The CDR3 is CASSPSGAGGAYEQYF. The CDR3 DNA follows: TGCGCCAGCAGCCCCTCTGGCGCGGGAGGGGCTTACGAGCAGTACTTC.

The chain is built from TRBV28 and TRBJ1-2; TRBD1 might be the D (5 bases). Germline CDR1 MDHEN, CDR2 SYDVKM. Trimming stripped 7 bases from V and 5 bases from J, with 17 bases between. CDR3 length: 14 residues. Here the CDR3 reads CASMVAGLPYGYTF. The CDR3 bases are TGTGCCAGCATGGTAGCAGGGCTGCCGTATGGCTACACCTTC.

Comment on this clone: The same CDR3 is also encoded by other DNA sequences in this sample. CDR3 DNA sequence: TGCGCCAGCAGCTTGGCCGGTGGGAACACTGAAGCTTTCTTT. Translated, it gives CASSLAGGNTEAFF. The chain joins TRBV5-1 to TRBJ1-1, with D uncertain. Germline V CDR1 and CDR2: SGHRS, YFSETQ. V was pared by 0 bases and J by 1 base, with 7 bases between. The length of the CDR3 is 14 residues.

V is TRBV25-1 and J is TRBJ2-3, with TRBD2 matching over 7 bases. V lost 0 bases to trimming and J lost 1 base; unmatched junction nucleotides: 10. The germline V gene encodes CDR1 MGHDK and CDR2 SYGVNS. The CDR3 has 18 amino acids. The CDR3 loop is CASSEYQIQREGTDTQYF. The CDR3 bases are TGTGCCAGCAGTGAATATCAAATCCAGCGGGAAGGCACAGATACGCAGTATTTT.

This clone was observed a handful of times. The chain links TRBV25-1 to TRBJ2-7; weak D call: TRBD2 (5 bases). This CDR3 is 13 amino acids long. The germline V and J ends were trimmed by 4 bases and 6 bases, with 13 bases remaining between them. Germline CDR1 is MGHDK and CDR2 is SYGVNS. CDR3 in amino acids: CASSGPTRGEQYF. In DNA form, the CDR3 reads TGTGCCAGCAGTGGGCCAACTAGAGGCGAGCAGTACTTC.

The rearrangement links TRBV5-1 to TRBJ2-1; no reliable D call. The CDR3 has 12 residues. The V and J ends lost 0 bases and 7 bases respectively, with 5 bases between them. Germline V lookup: CDR1 SGHRS, CDR2 YFSETQ. CDR3 loop: CASSLAGNEQFF. Written as DNA, the CDR3 is TGCGCCAGCAGCTTGGCGGGTAATGAGCAGTTCTTC.

The chain combines TRBV11-2 with TRBJ2-5; 8 bases are a match to TRBD1. The J segment lost 4 bases and the V segment lost 0 bases, leaving 7 bases of the junction unmatched. Germline V gives CDR1 SGHAT, CDR2 FQNNGV. CDR3 length equals 16 residues. The CDR3 sequence: CASSLDRGRIIETQYF. In DNA, the CDR3 is TGTGCCAGCAGCTTAGACAGGGGGCGGATAATAGAGACCCAGTACTTC. The full variable domain, in which reference TRBV11-2 and TRBJ2-5 provide the parts outside the CDR3, is EAGVAQSPRYKIIEKRQSVAFWCNPISGHATLYWYQQILGQGPKLLIQFQNNGVVDDSQLPKDRFSAERLKGVDSTLKIQPAKLEDSAVYLCASSLDRGRIIETQYFGPGTRLLVL.

The gene calls are TRBV28 and TRBJ2-2; D possibly corresponds to TRBD2 (6 bases). Trimming pared 3 bases from V and 6 bases from J, leaving 8 bases between. This CDR3 has 13 residues. Germline assignment: CDR1 MDHEN and CDR2 SYDVKM. The DNA for the CDR3 is TGTGCCAGCAGTTTGGGGGGTTCCGGGGAGCTGTTTTTT. Protein sequence: CASSLGGSGELFF.

This sequence joins TRBV4-1 and TRBJ2-1, with no clear D. Germline CDR1 MGHRA, CDR2 YSYEKL. V was trimmed by 1 base and J by 9 bases, leaving 10 bases between them. The CDR3 sequence is 13 residues long. The CDR3: CASSQGLPLEQFF. The CDR3 nucleotides are TGCGCCAGCAGCCAAGGGCTTCCCCTTGAGCAGTTCTTC.

The V call is TRBV19, the J call TRBJ1-1; no definite D call. Germline CDR1 is LNHDA and CDR2 is SQIVND (reference sequence). V dropped 4 bases and J dropped 5 bases, with 29 bases sitting between them. This CDR3 has 19 residues. In DNA, the CDR3 is TGTGCCAGTAGTACCCGGGCTAGACTAACGAGCCGTGATACTACTGAAGCTTTCTTT. Protein product: CASSTRARLTSRDTTEAFF.

This chain uses TRBV18 with TRBJ2-7; D unclear. Germline assignment: CDR1 KGHSH and CDR2 LQKENI. The CDR3 has 14 amino acids. Trimming took 0 bases from V and 2 from J, leaving 8 bases between them. Here the CDR3 reads CASSPPSEAYEQYF. In DNA, the CDR3 is TGTGCCAGCTCACCACCCAGTGAAGCCTACGAGCAGTACTTC.

V is TRBV5-6 and J is TRBJ2-7; a weak D match, TRBD2 (5 bases). The V end was cut by 4 bases, the J end by 1 base, with 12 bases between. There are 14 residues in the CDR3. Germline CDR1 is SGHDT and CDR2 is YYEEEE. CDR3: CASSPREGSYEQYF. CDR3 DNA sequence: TGTGCCAGCAGCCCCCGAGAGGGATCCTACGAGCAGTACTTC.

V and J are TRBV7-9 and TRBJ2-7, with TRBD1 identical over 9 bases. Germline trimming cut 8 bases from V and 4 bases from J; bases unmatched to any gene: 9. Germline CDR1 SEHNR, CDR2 FQNEAQ (reference sequence). There are 14 residues in the CDR3. The CDR3 region has the DNA TGTGCCAGCGAATGGGACAGGGAAGATTACGAGCAGTACTTC. Protein: CASEWDREDYEQYF.

Only one count was recorded for this clone. The CDR3 DNA is TGTGCCAGTAGTATAACCGGGACAGGGAAGGAGACCCAGTACTTC. The encoded protein is CASSITGTGKETQYF. The V call is TRBV19, the J call TRBJ2-5; TRBD1 agrees at 9 bases. V trimming: 2 bases; J trimming: 5 bases; junction bases outside the gene matches: 6. Germline V CDR1 and CDR2: LNHDA, SQIVND (reference sequence). The CDR3 sequence is 15 residues long.

V gene TRBV19 combines with J gene TRBJ1-2, with 10 nucleotides matching TRBD1. The CDR3 totals 15 residues. V lost 5 bases, J lost 6 bases, and 9 bases stayed unmatched. Germline V gives CDR1 LNHDA, CDR2 SQIVND (reference sequence). This CDR3 is CASSHRDRGTDGYTF. For the CDR3, the DNA is TGTGCCAGTAGTCACCGGGACAGGGGTACGGATGGCTACACCTTC. Using reference TRBV19 and TRBJ1-2 for the parts outside the CDR3, the full variable domain is DGGITQSPKYLFRKEGQNVTLSCEQNLNHDAMYWYRQDPGQGLRLIYYSQIVNDFQKGDIAEGYSVSREKKESFPLTVTSAQKNPTAFYLCASSHRDRGTDGYTFGSGTRLTVV.

V and J are TRBV7-2 and TRBJ2-7, with a weak D call TRBD1 (5 bases). Between the trimmed V and J ends, which lost 10 bases and 0 bases, there was a span of 16 bases. This CDR3 has 14 amino acids. Germline CDR1 and CDR2: SGHTA and FQGNSA. The CDR3: CANSRGTGSYEQYF. The DNA for the CDR3 is TGTGCCAACTCTAGGGGCACGGGCTCCTACGAGCAGTACTTC.

The chain recombines TRBV5-1 with TRBJ1-1; 10 bases line up with TRBD1. V lost 4 bases to trimming and J lost 0 bases; unmatched junction nucleotides: 9. The CDR3 consists of 17 residues. Germline CDR1 reads SGHRS; CDR2 reads YFSETQ. The CDR3 here is CASSTPTGGSLNTEAFF. The CDR3 coding sequence is TGCGCCAGCAGCACCCCGACAGGGGGCTCTCTGAACACTGAAGCTTTCTTT.

The J gene is TRBJ2-7, the V gene TRBV11-2, with D possibly being TRBD1 (6 bases). V lost 4 bases to trimming and J lost 3 bases, with 19 bases between them. CDR3 size: 16 residues. The V gene's germline CDR1 is SGHAT and CDR2 FQNNGV. The chain's CDR3 is CASSSWGRDKDYEQYF. The CDR3 bases are TGTGCCAGCAGCTCATGGGGCCGGGACAAGGACTACGAGCAGTACTTC.

This sequence joins TRBV11-2 and TRBJ1-2, with a tentative D call TRBD1 (6 bases). Germline CDR1 and CDR2: SGHAT and FQNNGV. The CDR3 is 15 amino acids. The V end was cut by 4 bases, the J end by 3 bases, with 15 bases between. This CDR3 reads CASSSWGRQDYGYTF. The CDR3 DNA is TGTGCCAGCAGCTCCTGGGGGCGTCAGGACTATGGCTACACCTTC. Complete variable domain (other parts from reference TRBV11-2 and TRBJ1-2): EAGVAQSPRYKIIEKRQSVAFWCNPISGHATLYWYQQILGQGPKLLIQFQNNGVVDDSQLPKDRFSAERLKGVDSTLKIQPAKLEDSAVYLCASSSWGRQDYGYTFGSGTRLTVV.